Each of the 25 T cell receptor beta chains below was sequenced from the same sample in a study of blood T cell repertoires in COVID-19. The repertoire was sequenced with immunoSEQ multiplex PCR; TCRdb's copy has only in-frame clones and lacks some. The sample includes about 140,000 clones, approximately 84% of them seen just once. The material sequenced was PBMCs or T cells enriched from blood (not recorded which). The receptors stem from a woman aged 50 to 65 with acute COVID-19.

This chain uses TRBV7-3 with TRBJ2-3, with 10 bases lining up with TRBD2. Germline V gene sequence: CDR1 SGHTA, CDR2 FQGTGA. V lost 3 bases, J lost 1 base, and 4 bases stayed unmatched. This CDR3 contains 16 residues. The CDR3 nucleotides are TGTGCCAGCAGCTTCTCCGGGACTAGCGGCACAGATACGCAGTATTTT. As protein: CASSFSGTSGTDTQYF.

The CDR3 DNA sequence: TGTGCCAGCAGTGCAGGGGAAGTCTACAATGAGCAGTTCTTC. It codes for CASSAGEVYNEQFF. The chain recombines TRBV6-4 with TRBJ2-1; TRBD1 is a possible D gene (6 bases). This CDR3 contains 14 residues. The V gene lost 4 bases and the J gene lost 3 bases, with 10 bases spanning the gap. Germline V gene lookup returns CDR1 MRHNA and CDR2 SNTAGT.

V and J are TRBV4-3 and TRBJ1-1; D not resolved. The CDR3 totals 13 residues. CDR1 and CDR2 (germline): LGHNA, YSLEER. Trimming shortened V by 4 bases and J by 4 bases, and 10 bases separated the two germline ends. The CDR3 bases are TGCGCCAGCAGCCGTCGAGTCACCACTGAAGCTTTCTTT. Translated, it gives CASSRRVTTEAFF.

This chain uses TRBV9 with TRBJ1-5, with 8 bases fitting TRBD1. V trimming: 0 bases; J trimming: 5 bases; junction bases outside the gene matches: 1. Germline CDR1 SGDLS, CDR2 YYNGEE. This CDR3 has 14 residues. The CDR3 loop is CASSVGQGYQPQHF. The DNA for the CDR3 is TGTGCCAGCAGCGTAGGACAGGGGTATCAGCCCCAGCATTTT.

V gene TRBV9 combines with J gene TRBJ1-6; 9 bases match TRBD1. Germline V gene lookup returns CDR1 SGDLS and CDR2 YYNGEE. The CDR3 runs to 15 residues. V trimming: 3 bases; J trimming: 5 bases; junction bases outside the gene matches: 3. For the CDR3, the DNA is TGTGCCAGCAGCGGTGGGACAGGGAATAATTCACCCCTCCACTTT. Its protein is CASSGGTGNNSPLHF.

This clone was picked up one time. The V and J genes are TRBV12-3 or TRBV12-4 and TRBJ1-3; D gene uncertain. The CDR3 spans 13 residues. The CDR3 DNA follows: TGTGCGACGGCGAGAGGTGACGGAAACACCATATATTTT. Translated, it gives CATARGDGNTIYF.

The chain uses TRBV29-1 and TRBJ2-3; TRBD2 aligns across 10 bases. CDR3 size: 15 residues. J lost 4 bases, V lost 5 bases, and 9 bases had no gene match. Germline CDR1 SQVTM, CDR2 ANQGSEA. This CDR3 reads CSVSRWTSGPDTQYF. The CDR3 region has the DNA TGCAGCGTTTCGAGGTGGACTAGCGGACCAGATACGCAGTATTTT.

The V gene is TRBV9, the J gene TRBJ2-3; D is perhaps TRBD2 (6 bases). With 0 bases removed from V and 2 bases from J, the gap between germline ends came to 13 bases. The germline gives CDR1 SGDLS, CDR2 YYNGEE. The CDR3 is 16 amino acids. For the CDR3, the DNA is TGTGCCAGCAGCGTAGATGGTAGCGGAAACACAGATACGCAGTATTTT. Translated: CASSVDGSGNTDTQYF.

This chain links TRBV14 with TRBJ2-5, with 10 bases aligning to TRBD1. Germline assignment: CDR1 SGHDN and CDR2 FVKESK. The CDR3 consists of 17 residues. J gave up 0 bases and V 4 bases, and 8 bases lay outside the gene matches. In DNA form, the CDR3 reads TGTGCCAGCAGCCGAGGGGACAGGGGCCTGTACCAAGAGACCCAGTACTTC. Protein product: CASSRGDRGLYQETQYF.

The rearrangement joins TRBV24-1 to TRBJ2-1; 8 bases are a match to TRBD1. V trimming: 3 bases; J trimming: 5 bases; junction bases outside the gene matches: 2. This CDR3 contains 14 residues. Looked up from germline, CDR1 is KGHDR and CDR2 is SFDVKD. In DNA, the CDR3 is TGTGCCACCAGTGATCCGGACAGGGACAATGAGCAGTTCTTC. Translating it yields CATSDPDRDNEQFF.

This chain links TRBV19 with TRBJ1-2; 9 bases line up with TRBD1. The germline V gene encodes CDR1 LNHDA and CDR2 SQIVND (reference sequence). The CDR3 length is 14 residues. Trimming cost V 7 bases and J 5 bases; bases outside gene matches: 8. CDR3 sequence reads: CASNLNGQGYGYTF. The CDR3, as DNA: TGTGCCAGTAATCTAAACGGACAGGGGTATGGCTACACCTTC.

V gene TRBV24-1 combines with J gene TRBJ2-2; TRBD2 is a possible D gene (5 bases). The CDR3 covers 18 residues. From germline, CDR1 is KGHDR and CDR2 SFDVKD. The V and J ends lost 3 bases and 1 base respectively, with 17 bases between them. In DNA, the CDR3 is TGTGCCACCAGTGATCTACGGACTGGACTTAAGAACACCGGGGAGCTGTTTTTT. Translation: CATSDLRTGLKNTGELFF.

The chain has TRBV7-9 and TRBJ2-1; TRBD2 matches at 12 bases. The V gene's germline CDR1 is SEHNR and CDR2 FQNEAQ (reference sequence). The CDR3 is 15 residues long. V shed 5 bases and J 5 bases; nucleotides not matched to a gene: 4. Here the CDR3 DNA reads TGTGCCAGCAGCCCGACTAGCGGGGGAAACAATGAGCAGTTCTTC. This sequence encodes CASSPTSGGNNEQFF.

This chain links TRBV24-1 with TRBJ2-7; 8 bases line up with TRBD2. After removal of 7 bases from V and 6 bases from J, the junction contained 7 bases not matched to a gene. Looked up from germline, CDR1 is KGHDR and CDR2 is SFDVKD. This CDR3 spans 13 amino acids. CDR3 loop: CATSGLASGEQYF. The CDR3 DNA is TGTGCCACCAGCGGACTAGCATCGGGCGAGCAGTACTTC.

V and J are TRBV30 and TRBJ1-5, with D perhaps matching TRBD1 (5 bases). The CDR3 sequence is 15 residues long. Germline-derived CDR1 and CDR2 are GTSNPN and SVGIG (reference sequence). The V end was cut by 3 bases, the J end by 3 bases, with 15 bases between. CDR3 loop: CAWSDNWTPNQPQHF. DNA for the CDR3: TGTGCCTGGAGCGACAATTGGACACCCAATCAGCCCCAGCATTTT.

The rearrangement uses TRBV18 and TRBJ1-1; possible D gene TRBD1, 5 bases. The V gene's germline CDR1 is KGHSH and CDR2 LQKENI. The V and J ends lost 4 bases and 1 base respectively, with 7 bases between them. This CDR3 spans 13 amino acids. This CDR3 is CASSQQENTEAFF. CDR3 in DNA: TGTGCCAGCTCACAACAGGAGAACACTGAAGCTTTCTTT.

The gene calls are TRBV29-1 and TRBJ1-1, with D maybe TRBD1 (6 bases). V lost 7 bases and J 0 bases, leaving 24 bases between the germline ends. The germline gives CDR1 SQVTM, CDR2 ANQGSEA. This CDR3 spans 17 amino acids. The CDR3, as DNA: TGCAGCGGCCGAGGGACACATACTTCAGACATGAACACTGAAGCTTTCTTT. Its translation is CSGRGTHTSDMNTEAFF.

The chain combines TRBV4-1 with TRBJ1-5; TRBD1 is a possible D gene (5 bases). Trimming cost V 0 bases and J 9 bases, with 18 bases left between them. Germline CDR1 MGHRA, CDR2 YSYEKL. CDR3 length: 16 amino acids. The CDR3 protein is CASSQDEAGLMGPQHF. For the CDR3, the DNA is TGCGCCAGCAGCCAAGATGAAGCAGGGTTGATGGGGCCCCAGCATTTT.

CDR3 protein: CASSSQTRQQNSPLHF. The CDR3 DNA reads as TGTGCCAGCAGCTCCCAAACACGACAGCAGAATTCACCCCTCCACTTT. The chain combines TRBV9 with TRBJ1-6; a possible D gene is TRBD1 (5 bases). The CDR3 loop spans 16 amino acids. Germline CDR1 SGDLS, CDR2 YYNGEE. Trimming stripped 4 bases from V and 7 bases from J, with 18 bases between.

This clone was counted once. V usage is TRBV11-2 and J usage is TRBJ2-3; 11 nucleotides line up with TRBD1. CDR1 and CDR2 from the germline V gene are SGHAT and FQNNGV. Unmatched junction bases numbered 3, after V lost 3 bases and J lost 4 bases. The CDR3 covers 15 residues. The CDR3 protein is CASSFLGQGADTQYF. The DNA for the CDR3 is TGTGCCAGCAGCTTTTTGGGACAGGGGGCAGATACGCAGTATTTT.

The chain uses TRBV5-4 and TRBJ1-3; D unclear. The ends were cut back, 3 bases at V and 3 bases at J, with 10 bases in the middle. The CDR3 is 14 residues long. CDR1 and CDR2 (germline): SGHNT, YYREEE (reference sequence). The CDR3 sequence is CASSSVGYGNTIYF. The CDR3 DNA sequence: TGTGCCAGCAGCTCGGTGGGCTATGGAAACACCATATATTTT. Full variable domain (missing parts from reference TRBV5-4 and TRBJ1-3): ETGVTQSPTHLIKTRGQQVTLRCSSQSGHNTVSWYQQALGQGPQFIFQYYREEENGRGNFPPRFSGLQFPNYSSELNVNALELDDSALYLCASSSVGYGNTIYFGEGSWLTVV.

The chain uses TRBV30 and TRBJ2-7; TRBD1 matches at 8 bases. Per the germline V gene, CDR1 is GTSNPN and CDR2 is SVGIG (reference sequence). With 5 bases clipped from V and 3 bases from J, the junction kept 6 bases outside the gene matches. The CDR3 has 13 amino acids. The DNA for the CDR3 is TGTGCCTGGGGCCCCGGACAGGGCTACGAGCAGTACTTC. Its protein is CAWGPGQGYEQYF.

The chain employs TRBV21-1 and TRBJ2-7; the table's D call TRBD2 went unverified against the DNA. TRBV21-1 represents a pseudogene. This CDR3 is built from 16 residues. CDR3 nucleotides: TGTGCCAGCAGCAAGGTTAGAGGCGGGAGCTTCACCGAGCAGTACTTC. This translates into CASSKVRGGSFTEQYF.

V and J are TRBV29-1 and TRBJ1-1, with 10 bases fitting TRBD1. The CDR3 consists of 13 residues. Trimming cost V 6 bases and J 3 bases; bases outside gene matches: 4. Per germline, CDR1 SQVTM and CDR2 ANQGSEA. CDR3 DNA: TGCAGCGTCCGACAGGGGGCCGACACTGAAGCTTTCTTT. Translation gives CSVRQGADTEAFF.

The chain is built from TRBV3-1 (or the pseudogene TRBV3-2) and TRBJ2-7, with D unresolved. The V and J ends lost 3 bases and 0 bases respectively, with 15 bases between them. The CDR3 runs 16 residues. Germline-derived CDR1 and CDR2 are LGHDT and YNNKEL (reference sequence). CDR3 sequence reads: CASSHLTGGSSYEQYF. In DNA, the CDR3 is TGTGCCAGCAGCCACCTAACTGGCGGTAGCTCCTACGAGCAGTACTTC.